A selection of T cell receptor beta chains follows, all from one sample in a study of blood T cell repertoires in COVID-19. Repertoires were generated with immunoSEQ multiplex PCR, while TCRdb's copy carries only in-frame clones and drops some. The data hold 250,000 to 300,000 clones, with roughly nine tenths observed a single time. Source material: PBMCs or T cells enriched from blood (not recorded which). The receptors originated from a woman aged 60-75 years who had recovered from COVID-19. CDR3s include the opening cysteine and the closing phenylalanine or tryptophan. The order of the fields is D gene, J gene, clone size, V gene, CDR3 protein, CDR3 DNA. The D gene is left open where the match is weak. Only part of the rows carry a size: once, few, many, or a class if the clone is expanded.

D gene: NA
J gene: TRBJ1-1
clone size: NA
V gene: TRBV5-1
CDR3 protein: CASRNLRQGSTEAFF
CDR3 DNA: TGCGCCAGCAGGAATTTGAGGCAGGGTAGCACTGAAGCTTTCTTT

D gene: TRBD1
J gene: TRBJ1-4
clone size: NA
V gene: TRBV6-5
CDR3 protein: CASSYRTGENEKLFF
CDR3 DNA: TGTGCCAGCAGTTACCGGACAGGGGAAAATGAAAAACTGTTTTTT

D gene: NA
J gene: TRBJ1-3
clone size: NA
V gene: TRBV6-2/TRBV6-3
CDR3 protein: CASSTVRNTIYF
CDR3 DNA: TGTGCCAGCAGTACTGTGCGCAACACCATATATTTT

D gene: TRBD2
J gene: TRBJ2-3
clone size: NA
V gene: TRBV6-5
CDR3 protein: CASIIAGGPDTQYF
CDR3 DNA: TGTGCCAGCATCATAGCGGGAGGTCCGGATACGCAGTATTTT

D gene: NA
J gene: TRBJ2-5
clone size: NA
V gene: TRBV5-1
CDR3 protein: CASSRDKQETQYF
CDR3 DNA: TGCGCCAGCAGCAGGGACAAACAAGAGACCCAGTACTTC

D gene: TRBD2
J gene: TRBJ2-5
clone size: NA
V gene: TRBV5-1
CDR3 protein: CASSLMEGGETQYF
CDR3 DNA: TGCGCCAGCAGCTTGATGGAGGGAGGGGAGACCCAGTACTTC

D gene: NA
J gene: TRBJ2-7
clone size: NA
V gene: TRBV30
CDR3 protein: CAWSVQSASSYEQYF
CDR3 DNA: TGTGCCTGGAGTGTACAGTCCGCGAGCTCCTACGAGCAGTACTTC

D gene: TRBD1
J gene: TRBJ1-4
clone size: NA
V gene: TRBV12-3/TRBV12-4
CDR3 protein: CASSLGTGRPPFF
CDR3 DNA: TGTGCCAGCAGTTTAGGGACAGGGAGACCACCGTTTTTT

D gene: TRBD1
J gene: TRBJ1-4
clone size: NA
V gene: TRBV7-9
CDR3 protein: CASSFLGRGLNEKLFF
CDR3 DNA: TGTGCCAGCAGCTTCTTAGGCAGGGGGCTGAATGAAAAACTGTTTTTT

D gene: NA
J gene: TRBJ2-2
clone size: NA
V gene: TRBV5-1
CDR3 protein: CASSLKQGGTGELFF
CDR3 DNA: TGCGCCAGCAGCTTGAAACAGGGTGGCACCGGGGAGCTGTTTTTT

D gene: TRBD2
J gene: TRBJ2-1
clone size: NA
V gene: TRBV5-4
CDR3 protein: CASSSKGGGAYNEQFF
CDR3 DNA: TGTGCCAGCAGCTCCAAAGGCGGGGGGGCCTACAATGAGCAGTTCTTC

D gene: TRBD2
J gene: TRBJ2-2
clone size: NA
V gene: TRBV11-2
CDR3 protein: CASSLGSGRVVRAGELFF
CDR3 DNA: TGTGCCAGCAGCTTGGGTAGCGGGAGGGTAGTCAGGGCCGGGGAGCTGTTTTTT

D gene: TRBD1
J gene: TRBJ1-1
clone size: NA
V gene: TRBV30
CDR3 protein: CAWTGGLFEAFF
CDR3 DNA: TGTGCCTGGACAGGGGGACTTTTTGAAGCTTTCTTT

D gene: NA
J gene: TRBJ1-1
clone size: NA
V gene: TRBV28
CDR3 protein: CASRPQGLTEAFF
CDR3 DNA: TGTGCCAGCAGACCGCAGGGTCTCACTGAAGCTTTCTTT

D gene: NA
J gene: TRBJ1-1
clone size: NA
V gene: TRBV5-1
CDR3 protein: CASSTQPGGNTEAFF
CDR3 DNA: TGCGCCAGCAGTACCCAACCCGGGGGGAACACTGAAGCTTTCTTT

D gene: TRBD1
J gene: TRBJ1-3
clone size: NA
V gene: TRBV7-2
CDR3 protein: CASRTGQSGNTIYF
CDR3 DNA: TGTGCCAGCAGGACAGGGCAGTCTGGAAACACCATATATTTT

D gene: TRBD1
J gene: TRBJ1-2
clone size: NA
V gene: TRBV5-1
CDR3 protein: CASGIPTGANGYTF
CDR3 DNA: TGCGCCAGCGGCATTCCGACAGGGGCCAATGGCTACACCTTC

D gene: TRBD2
J gene: TRBJ2-3
clone size: NA
V gene: TRBV4-2
CDR3 protein: CASSQEYAGGPIDTQYF
CDR3 DNA: TGTGCCAGCAGCCAAGAGTACGCGGGGGGGCCAATAGATACGCAGTATTTT

D gene: TRBD2
J gene: TRBJ2-5
clone size: NA
V gene: TRBV4-2
CDR3 protein: CASSQDLTSEETQYF
CDR3 DNA: TGTGCCAGCAGCCAAGATCTAACTAGCGAAGAGACCCAGTACTTC

D gene: TRBD2
J gene: TRBJ2-3
clone size: NA
V gene: TRBV5-1
CDR3 protein: CASSPDSGSHTQYF
CDR3 DNA: TGCGCCAGCAGCCCGGATAGCGGGAGTCATACGCAGTATTTT

D gene: NA
J gene: TRBJ1-3
clone size: NA
V gene: TRBV4-1
CDR3 protein: CASAGGVLSGNTIYF
CDR3 DNA: TGCGCCTCGGCGGGGGGGGTTCTATCCGGAAACACCATATATTTT

D gene: TRBD1
J gene: TRBJ2-2
clone size: NA
V gene: TRBV27
CDR3 protein: CASSLSGTVNTGELFF
CDR3 DNA: TGTGCCAGCAGTTTATCTGGGACAGTGAACACCGGGGAGCTGTTTTTT

D gene: NA
J gene: TRBJ1-5
clone size: NA
V gene: TRBV28
CDR3 protein: CASSFGNQPQHF
CDR3 DNA: TGTGCCAGCAGTTTCGGCAATCAGCCCCAGCATTTT

D gene: NA
J gene: TRBJ2-3
clone size: NA
V gene: TRBV7-9
CDR3 protein: CASSTRTSSSTDTQYF
CDR3 DNA: TGTGCCAGCAGCACCCGCACTAGTTCTAGCACAGATACGCAGTATTTT

D gene: NA
J gene: TRBJ1-5
clone size: NA
V gene: TRBV9
CDR3 protein: CASSGTGYSNQPQHF
CDR3 DNA: TGTGCCAGCAGCGGTACAGGGTATAGCAATCAGCCCCAGCATTTT

D gene: NA
J gene: TRBJ2-5
clone size: NA
V gene: TRBV7-3
CDR3 protein: CASRPAQYF
CDR3 DNA: TGTGCCAGCAGGCCGGCCCAGTACTTC

D gene: NA
J gene: TRBJ1-2
clone size: NA
V gene: TRBV28
CDR3 protein: CASRLGPLKGYTF
CDR3 DNA: TGTGCCAGCAGGCTGGGGCCGCTCAAAGGCTACACCTTC

D gene: NA
J gene: TRBJ1-5
clone size: few
V gene: TRBV28
CDR3 protein: CASRDWDSNQPQHF
CDR3 DNA: TGTGCCAGTAGGGACTGGGATAGCAATCAGCCCCAGCATTTT

D gene: TRBD1
J gene: TRBJ1-2
clone size: few
V gene: TRBV28
CDR3 protein: CASSQSGTGGYGYTF
CDR3 DNA: TGTGCCAGCAGTCAATCTGGGACAGGGGGCTATGGCTACACCTTC

D gene: TRBD2
J gene: TRBJ2-1
clone size: NA
V gene: TRBV7-3
CDR3 protein: CASSPKRGRDNEQFF
CDR3 DNA: TGTGCCAGCAGCCCGAAGCGGGGGCGGGACAATGAGCAGTTCTTC

D gene: TRBD2
J gene: TRBJ2-1
clone size: NA
V gene: TRBV11-3
CDR3 protein: CASSFGGRASEQFF
CDR3 DNA: TGTGCCAGCAGCTTCGGCGGGAGGGCCAGTGAGCAGTTCTTC

D gene: TRBD1
J gene: TRBJ1-5
clone size: once
V gene: TRBV29-1
CDR3 protein: CSVRDRAGQPQHF
CDR3 DNA: TGCAGCGTCCGGGACAGGGCGGGTCAGCCCCAGCATTTT

D gene: NA
J gene: TRBJ1-2
clone size: NA
V gene: TRBV29-1
CDR3 protein: CSVTQEPYGYTF
CDR3 DNA: TGCAGCGTTACACAGGAGCCCTATGGCTACACCTTC

D gene: NA
J gene: TRBJ1-1
clone size: NA
V gene: TRBV3-1/TRBV3-2
CDR3 protein: CASSLQGYGTEAFF
CDR3 DNA: TGTGCCAGCAGCCTACAGGGTTACGGCACTGAAGCTTTCTTT

D gene: NA
J gene: TRBJ2-4
clone size: NA
V gene: TRBV1
CDR3 protein: CTSSQSCASGGVGAKNIQYF
CDR3 DNA: TGCACCAGCAGCCAAAGCTGTGCTAGCGGGGGGGTGGGAGCCAAAAACATTCAGTACTTC

D gene: TRBD2
J gene: TRBJ2-5
clone size: NA
V gene: TRBV2
CDR3 protein: CASSTPRGGETQYF
CDR3 DNA: TGTGCCAGCAGTACCCCCCGGGGAGGGGAGACCCAGTACTTC

D gene: NA
J gene: TRBJ1-5
clone size: NA
V gene: TRBV18
CDR3 protein: CASSTGRSNQPQHF
CDR3 DNA: TGTGCCAGCTCAACAGGGCGCAGCAATCAGCCCCAGCATTTT

D gene: TRBD2
J gene: TRBJ2-1
clone size: NA
V gene: TRBV7-9
CDR3 protein: CASSLTGLAGGLVDEQFF
CDR3 DNA: TGTGCCAGCAGCCTGACGGGACTAGCGGGGGGGCTCGTGGATGAGCAGTTCTTC

D gene: NA
J gene: TRBJ1-1
clone size: NA
V gene: TRBV28
CDR3 protein: CASTRLGDGAFF
CDR3 DNA: TGTGCCAGCACCCGACTAGGGGACGGAGCTTTCTTT

D gene: NA
J gene: TRBJ2-7
clone size: NA
V gene: TRBV10-3
CDR3 protein: CATSSGDLNSYEQYF
CDR3 DNA: TGTGCCACCTCATCGGGGGACCTCAACTCCTACGAGCAGTACTTC

D gene: NA
J gene: TRBJ1-1
clone size: NA
V gene: TRBV2
CDR3 protein: CASSAQGPLGTEAFF
CDR3 DNA: TGTGCCAGCAGTGCGCAGGGCCCATTGGGGACTGAAGCTTTCTTT